The rows below give T cell receptor beta chains drawn from one sample of a study of cytomegalovirus exposure and HLA in healthy donors. The table came from immunoSEQ multiplex PCR; TCRdb's copy has only in-frame clones and leaves some out. This sample has more than 90,000 clones, with more than 65% found just once. The sample comprised PBMCs. These TCRs come from a human donor in good health. Each CDR3 is given with its conserved first and last residue. Each record gives: J gene, clone size, D gene, V gene, CDR3 DNA, CDR3 protein. The D gene is left open where the match is weak. Rows give clone size only sometimes, using once, few, many, or a class for an expanded clone.

TRBJ2-7 NA TRBD2 TRBV25-1 TGTGCCAGCAGGGGGGGGGAAAGGTACGAGCAGTACTTC CASRGGERYEQYF
TRBJ2-7 NA TRBD1 TRBV4-1 TGCGCCAGCAGCCAAATAGACAGGGGATACGAGCAGTACTTC CASSQIDRGYEQYF
TRBJ1-4 NA NA TRBV6-5 TGTGCCAGCAGTTCCGAGGGTACAACTAATGAAAAACTGTTTTTT CASSSEGTTNEKLFF
TRBJ1-2 NA TRBD1 TRBV6-5 TGTGCCAGCAGGAGGGACAGCTTGGATGGCTACACCTTC CASRRDSLDGYTF
TRBJ1-4 once TRBD1 TRBV27 TGTGCCAGCAGCCGGGACAGGCTGGATGAAAAACTGTTTTTT CASSRDRLDEKLFF
TRBJ1-1 NA NA TRBV29-1 TGCAGCGTTGCCTATATGAACACTGAAGCTTTCTTT CSVAYMNTEAFF
TRBJ1-6 NA NA TRBV6-1 TGTGCCAGCAGTGAGATCGAAGCAGGGATGGGGAATTCACCCCTCCACTTT CASSEIEAGMGNSPLHF
TRBJ1-3 NA TRBD1 TRBV7-2 TGTGCCAGCAGCCCAACAGGGGGCCGGTCTGGAAACACCATATATTTT CASSPTGGRSGNTIYF
TRBJ2-7 NA TRBD2 TRBV7-2 TGTGCCAGCAGCTTACCTTCGGGACTAGCGATGGAGCAGTACTTC CASSLPSGLAMEQYF
TRBJ2-7 few TRBD1 TRBV6-6 TGTGCCAGCAAGACGGGACAGGGGGCCTACGAGCAGTACTTC CASKTGQGAYEQYF
TRBJ2-5 NA TRBD2 TRBV7-2 TGTGCCAGCAGCTTAGGAAGCGGGGTGGGGACCCAGTACTTC CASSLGSGVGTQYF
TRBJ2-1 NA NA TRBV5-1 TGCGCCAGCAGCTTGCAGGACTCCTACAATGAGCAGTTCTTC CASSLQDSYNEQFF
TRBJ2-2 NA NA TRBV29-1 TGCAGCGTTGAAGCCGGAGAGGGCCAAAACACCGGGGAGCTGTTTTTT CSVEAGEGQNTGELFF
TRBJ2-2 NA TRBD2 TRBV14 TGTGCCAGCAGCCAAGTCGGGGGGGTCGTCCCCGGGGAGCTGTTTTTT CASSQVGGVVPGELFF
TRBJ1-5 NA NA TRBV2 TGTGCCAGCAGTGGGATAGCAGCCAATCAGCCCCAGCATTTT CASSGIAANQPQHF
TRBJ2-7 NA NA TRBV5-6 TGTGCCAGCAGCTGGTGGGGGGGCACCTACGAGCAGTACTTC CASSWWGGTYEQYF
TRBJ2-3 NA NA TRBV9 TGTGCCAGCAGCCTATGGGGTGGTGCAGGGGCCAGCACAGATACGCAGTATTTT CASSLWGGAGASTDTQYF
TRBJ2-7 few TRBD1 TRBV6-1 TGTGCCAGCAGTGAAGTGTTGGGGACAGGAACCTACTACGAGCAGTACTTC CASSEVLGTGTYYEQYF
TRBJ2-2 NA TRBD1 TRBV27 TGTGCCAGCAGCTTGACAGGGGGCTCGTACACCGGGGAGCTGTTTTTT CASSLTGGSYTGELFF
TRBJ1-1 few TRBD1 TRBV2 TGTGCCAAAAAAAGGGACAGACAGAACACTGAAGCTTTCTTT CAKKRDRQNTEAFF
TRBJ2-3 NA TRBD2 TRBV5-1 TGCGCCAGCAGAGTAGGACTAGCGGAGGGAAATACGCAGTATTTT CASRVGLAEGNTQYF
TRBJ2-3 once TRBD2 TRBV27 TGTGCCAGCAGTCCGAGCGGGATTAGCACAGATACGCAGTATTTT CASSPSGISTDTQYF
TRBJ1-2 NA TRBD1 TRBV27 TGTGCCAGCAAACAGGGGGCGAGAGGCTACACCTTC CASKQGARGYTF
TRBJ2-1 few NA TRBV25-1 TGTGCCAGCAGTCCGAGGGCCTCTAGGCATGAGCAGTTCTTC CASSPRASRHEQFF
TRBJ2-7 NA TRBD1 TRBV2 TGTGCCAGCTCGGGACAGGGGGTAGACTACGAGCAGTACTTC CASSGQGVDYEQYF
TRBJ1-1 NA NA TRBV6-5 TGTGCCAGCAGTTACGGCGGGGGGAACACTGAAGCTTTCTTT CASSYGGGNTEAFF
TRBJ2-6 NA NA TRBV27 TGTGCCAGCAGCCGCGGGGGGGCCAACGTCCTGACTTTC CASSRGGANVLTF
TRBJ1-6 NA TRBD1 TRBV28 TGTGCCAGCGGGACAGGAGATCGTACCCTCCACTTT CASGTGDRTLHF
TRBJ1-5 NA TRBD1 TRBV27 TGTGCCAGCAAACGTCAGGGGGGAAAGCAGCCCCAGCATTTT CASKRQGGKQPQHF
TRBJ1-1 NA TRBD1 TRBV6-1 TGTGCCAGCAGCCGATCGGGACAGGCGAACACTGAAGCTTTCTTT CASSRSGQANTEAFF
TRBJ2-3 NA TRBD2 TRBV4-3 TGCGCCAGCAGCCAAGGCTTCGCGGGAGCTGGGACAGATACGCAGTATTTT CASSQGFAGAGTDTQYF
TRBJ2-1 once TRBD1 TRBV19 TGTGCCAGTAGTGGGAACAGGGGCTCCTACAATGAGCAGTTCTTC CASSGNRGSYNEQFF
TRBJ1-1 NA TRBD1 TRBV18 TGTGCCAGCTCACCAAAGACAGGGGCCACTGAAGCTTTCTTT CASSPKTGATEAFF
TRBJ1-3 NA NA TRBV7-6 TGTGCCAGCAGACCCGGGACTTCTGGAAACACCATATATTTT CASRPGTSGNTIYF
TRBJ1-2 NA TRBD1 TRBV19 TGTGCCAGTAGTTCAGGGGACAGACCCAGCTATGGCTACACCTTC CASSSGDRPSYGYTF
TRBJ1-2 once NA TRBV2 TGTGCCAGCAGTGTCGTACTGATTGGTGGCTACACCTTC CASSVVLIGGYTF
TRBJ2-1 NA TRBD1 TRBV29-1 TGCAGCGTTGAAGGGACAGGGAGCTCCTACAATGAGCAGTTCTTC CSVEGTGSSYNEQFF
TRBJ1-1 NA TRBD1 TRBV4-1 TGCGCCAGCAGCCAAGGACAGGGCGGGTTTATAGCTTTCTTT CASSQGQGGFIAFF
TRBJ1-1 NA NA TRBV14 TGTGCCAGCAGCCAAGCAACAGGGATTAACACTGAAGCTTTCTTT CASSQATGINTEAFF
TRBJ2-7 once NA TRBV6-6 TGTGCCAGCAGGATGACAGGAGACTCCGAGCAGTACTTC CASRMTGDSEQYF
TRBJ2-1 once NA TRBV11-3 TGTGCCAGCAGCAAAAGCGGCTCCTACAATGAGCAGTTCTTC CASSKSGSYNEQFF
TRBJ1-1 NA TRBD1 TRBV6-4 TGTGCCAGCAGGAGACAGGGGTCGAACACTGAAGCTTTCTTT CASRRQGSNTEAFF
TRBJ1-2 NA NA TRBV11-2 TGTGCCAGCAGCCCACGGGACATCCGCTTGGGCTATGGCTACACCTTC CASSPRDIRLGYGYTF
TRBJ1-1 NA TRBD1 TRBV30 TGTGCCTGGAGTGTGACAGGGGTTGAGGAGAGGGGAGCTTTCTTT CAWSVTGVEERGAFF
TRBJ1-4 few NA TRBV6-1 TGTGCCAGCAGTGAAGCGGGACTTGCAACTAATGAAAAACTGTTTTTT CASSEAGLATNEKLFF
TRBJ2-1 NA TRBD2 TRBV5-4 TGTGCCAGCAGCTTGGGTCGGGAGGGCCTTTTCAATGAGCAGTTCTTC CASSLGREGLFNEQFF
TRBJ1-1 NA TRBD1 TRBV27 TGTGCCAGCAGTCCAGGGGGGAACACTGAAGCTTTCTTT CASSPGGNTEAFF
TRBJ2-1 NA TRBD2 TRBV7-6 TGTGCCAGCAGCCCGCGACTAGCGGTAGGCAATGAGCAGTTCTTC CASSPRLAVGNEQFF
TRBJ2-3 NA NA TRBV9 TGTGCCAGCAGCAGTAGCGGTAGCACAGATACGCAGTATTTT CASSSSGSTDTQYF
TRBJ1-6 once NA TRBV27 TGTGCCAGCAGTCTTAACCCTAGCTCCTATAATTCACCCCTCCACTTT CASSLNPSSYNSPLHF
TRBJ2-2 NA TRBD1 TRBV30 TGTGCCTGGAGTATACGGACAGGCGGCTGGAGGAGCACCGGGGAGCTGTTTTTT CAWSIRTGGWRSTGELFF
TRBJ1-1 once TRBD1 TRBV7-9 TGTGCCAGCAGCCAGGACAGGGGTTTATGGTGTGGAGCTTTCTTT CASSQDRGLWCGAFF
TRBJ2-4 NA TRBD2 TRBV7-2 TGTGCCAGCAGCTCGTCGGGACTAGTCGCTCAGTACTTC CASSSSGLVAQYF
TRBJ2-7 few TRBD2 TRBV9 TGTGCCAGCAGCGTAGGCCAGCGGGGTGACGAGCAGTACTTC CASSVGQRGDEQYF
TRBJ2-1 NA TRBD2 TRBV19 TGTGCCAGTAGTATAAGTGGGACTAGCTTCGATGAGCAGTTCTTC CASSISGTSFDEQFF
TRBJ1-3 once NA TRBV5-1 TGCGCCAGCAGCGTACCGACAGGAGACTCAAACACCATATATTTT CASSVPTGDSNTIYF
TRBJ1-3 NA NA TRBV9 TGTGCCAGCAGCTCCCACCCACAGGGTTATTTCGCTGGAAACACCATATATTTT CASSSHPQGYFAGNTIYF
TRBJ2-5 NA NA TRBV5-1 TGCGCCAGCAGCCCCCGGCCCGGACAGCAAGAGACCCAGTACTTC CASSPRPGQQETQYF
TRBJ2-1 many NA TRBV19 TGTGCCAGTAGTAGGACACGGAGCTCCTACAATGAGCAGTTCTTC CASSRTRSSYNEQFF